Listed below are T cell receptor beta chains from one sample, sequenced in a study of CD8 T cells in Susac syndrome. MiXCR, applied by TCRdb to the immunoSEQ multiplex PCR reads, yields one record per CDR3 protein. The table has 150,000 to 180,000 distinct CDR3 sequences, 85% to 95% seen once. The sample taken for sequencing was CD4+ T cells from PBMCs. The source of these receptors is a human donor with Susac syndrome. Both conserved end residues are part of each CDR3. The D gene is left open where the match is weak. Not all rows give a size; the values are once, few, many and, for expanded clones, a class.

clone size: NA; D gene: NA; V gene: TRBV4-3; J gene: TRBJ1-2; CDR3 DNA: TGCGCCAGCAGCCAAGATCAAGGGGTGGGAAGCTACACCTTC; CDR3 protein: CASSQDQGVGSYTF
clone size: NA; D gene: NA; V gene: TRBV7-9; J gene: TRBJ1-2; CDR3 DNA: TGTGCCAGCAGTAGAACCAGGGGATTAGCTAACTATGGCTACACCTTC; CDR3 protein: CASSRTRGLANYGYTF
clone size: NA; D gene: NA; V gene: TRBV12-3/TRBV12-4; J gene: TRBJ2-1; CDR3 DNA: TGTGCCAGCGAATGGTACAATGAGCAGTTCTTC; CDR3 protein: CASEWYNEQFF
clone size: NA; D gene: TRBD1; V gene: TRBV29-1; J gene: TRBJ2-1; CDR3 DNA: TGCAGCGTTGCAGACAGGGTTTCCTACAATGAGCAGTTCTTC; CDR3 protein: CSVADRVSYNEQFF
clone size: NA; D gene: NA; V gene: TRBV7-2; J gene: TRBJ2-1; CDR3 DNA: TGTGCCAGCAGCCCCCCAGCTCCTATTGAGCAGTTCTTC; CDR3 protein: CASSPPAPIEQFF
clone size: NA; D gene: NA; V gene: TRBV5-1; J gene: TRBJ2-2; CDR3 DNA: TGCGCCAGCAGCTTGGCCCAAGTTACCGGGGAGCTGTTTTTT; CDR3 protein: CASSLAQVTGELFF
clone size: NA; D gene: NA; V gene: TRBV20-1; J gene: TRBJ2-1; CDR3 DNA: TGCAGTGCTAGGCCGTGGGCATCCGGCGGGGTCGGGGAGCAGTTCTTC; CDR3 protein: CSARPWASGGVGEQFF
clone size: NA; D gene: NA; V gene: TRBV2; J gene: TRBJ2-7; CDR3 DNA: TGTGCCAGCAGTGAGGCCCGCGAGCAGTACTTC; CDR3 protein: CASSEAREQYF
clone size: NA; D gene: NA; V gene: TRBV27; J gene: TRBJ2-4; CDR3 DNA: TGTGCCAGCAGTGCCCTTTCGGGCAAAAACATTCAGTACTTC; CDR3 protein: CASSALSGKNIQYF
clone size: NA; D gene: NA; V gene: TRBV7-9; J gene: TRBJ2-3; CDR3 DNA: TGTGCCAGCAGCTTAGACGGCGCGACAGATACGCAGTATTTT; CDR3 protein: CASSLDGATDTQYF
clone size: NA; D gene: TRBD1; V gene: TRBV9; J gene: TRBJ2-3; CDR3 DNA: TGTGCCAGCAGCAAAGAGGGGGCGGGAGATACGCAGTATTTT; CDR3 protein: CASSKEGAGDTQYF
clone size: NA; D gene: NA; V gene: TRBV20-1; J gene: TRBJ1-1; CDR3 DNA: TGCAGTGCTAGGTATGGCTCCAGGCAGAACACTGAAGCTTTCTTT; CDR3 protein: CSARYGSRQNTEAFF
clone size: NA; D gene: TRBD2; V gene: TRBV5-1; J gene: TRBJ2-1; CDR3 DNA: TGCGCCAGCAGCTTTCTGGGACTAGCGGGGATAAGCTCCTACAATGAGCAGTTCTTC; CDR3 protein: CASSFLGLAGISSYNEQFF
clone size: once; D gene: NA; V gene: TRBV5-1; J gene: TRBJ2-5; CDR3 DNA: TGCGCCAGCAGCTTGGTCGTAGGGGAGACCCAGTACTTC; CDR3 protein: CASSLVVGETQYF
clone size: NA; D gene: TRBD1; V gene: TRBV18; J gene: TRBJ2-7; CDR3 DNA: TGTGCCAGCTCACCTTCCGGGACAGCCTACGAGCAGTACTTC; CDR3 protein: CASSPSGTAYEQYF
clone size: NA; D gene: TRBD2; V gene: TRBV15; J gene: TRBJ2-1; CDR3 DNA: TGTGCCACCAGCAGAGGTAGCGGGGTCTCCAATGAGCAGTTCTTC; CDR3 protein: CATSRGSGVSNEQFF
clone size: NA; D gene: NA; V gene: TRBV7-3; J gene: TRBJ1-2; CDR3 DNA: TGTGCCAGCAGCGACCCGCAGGGAAATGGCTACACCTTC; CDR3 protein: CASSDPQGNGYTF
clone size: NA; D gene: NA; V gene: TRBV7-2; J gene: TRBJ1-1; CDR3 DNA: TGTGCCAGCAGAACAAACATGAACACTGAAGCTTTCTTT; CDR3 protein: CASRTNMNTEAFF
clone size: once; D gene: NA; V gene: TRBV12-3/TRBV12-4; J gene: TRBJ2-5; CDR3 DNA: TGTGCCAGCAGTTTAAAGGTGGAGCAAGAGACCCAGTACTTC; CDR3 protein: CASSLKVEQETQYF
clone size: NA; D gene: NA; V gene: TRBV20-1; J gene: TRBJ2-4; CDR3 DNA: TGCAGTGCTATGGGCCAAGAGGAAATTCAGTACTTC; CDR3 protein: CSAMGQEEIQYF
clone size: NA; D gene: NA; V gene: TRBV15; J gene: TRBJ1-2; CDR3 DNA: TGTGCCACCAGCAGAGATCGTCTGTTTGGTTCTTGGGACTATGGCTACACCTTC; CDR3 protein: CATSRDRLFGSWDYGYTF
clone size: NA; D gene: NA; V gene: TRBV12-5; J gene: TRBJ1-1; CDR3 DNA: TGTGCTAGTGCCCTACAGGGGAACACTGAAGCTTTCTTT; CDR3 protein: CASALQGNTEAFF
clone size: NA; D gene: TRBD1; V gene: TRBV29-1; J gene: TRBJ1-1; CDR3 DNA: TGCAGCGCGCAGGGGGCGCCTAACACTGAAGCTTTCTTT; CDR3 protein: CSAQGAPNTEAFF